This T cell receptor beta chain was sequenced during a study of cytomegalovirus exposure and HLA in healthy donors. Study at large: The same platform used for the 500 to 850 first-cohort repertoires was also used for the 100 to 150 validation repertoires, as a later analysis reported. Study-level findings and limits: There were a few CMV-associated chains whose specificity for CMV antigens was confirmed in vitro. The authors listed 164 TCR beta chains as cytomegalovirus-associated. Most TCR sequences proved rare, with some public TCRs found in many donors.

With respect to this clone: The antigen is undetermined.

The table came from immunoSEQ multiplex PCR; TCRdb's copy has only in-frame clones and leaves some out. The sample shows 65,000 to 70,000 clones, roughly nine tenths of them seen only once. The CDR3 has 16 amino acids. Between the trimmed V and J ends, which lost 0 bases and 4 bases, there was a span of 13 bases. Germline values: CDR1 LGHNA, CDR2 YSLEER. The material sequenced was PBMCs. The rearrangement links TRBV4-3 to TRBJ2-1; TRBD2 might be the D (6 bases). This TCR was sampled from a man between 18 and 29 years old in good health and CMV-seronegative. The CDR3 region has the DNA TGCGCCAGCAGCCAAGAATGGACCGGGAGTTACAATGAGCAGTTCTTC. It yields the protein CASSQEWTGSYNEQFF.